These 26 T cell receptor beta chains originate from one sample sequenced in a study of Graves' ophthalmopathy and Graves' hyperthyroidism. TCR beta CDR3 regions were amplified from RNA transcripts. HTBI-primed first-round RT-PCR preceded second-round multiplex PCR. A single record per CDR3 protein comes from TCRdb applying MiXCR to the multiplex PCR reads. The table records approximately 700,000 distinct CDR3 sequences, roughly two fifths of them present only once. Sequenced sample: peripheral blood. The receptor source for this set is an adult man with Graves' ophthalmopathy.

There are many counts of this clonotype. The chain carries TRBV27 and TRBJ1-4; D might be TRBD1 (6 bases). The length of the CDR3 is 13 residues. V was trimmed by 5 bases and J by 7 bases, leaving 11 bases between them. Germline V gene sequence: CDR1 MNHEY, CDR2 SMNVEV (reference sequence). The CDR3 coding sequence is TGTGCCAGCAGTCCGGCAGGGGCTGAAAAACTGTTTTTT. It is translated as CASSPAGAEKLFF.

In this sample, this clonotype turned up a few times. J is TRBJ2-7 and V is TRBV4-3; no reliable D call. Between the trimmed V and J ends, which lost 2 bases and 5 bases, there was a span of 7 bases. From germline, CDR1 is LGHNA and CDR2 YSLEER. This CDR3 is 12 amino acids long. The CDR3 DNA reads as TGCGCCAGCAGCCAACCCTTAAACGAGCAGTACTTC. Amino acid sequence: CASSQPLNEQYF.

This clonotype was seen more than once but under ten times. One end of the junction is discordant with germline, which a read error may explain. The chain is built from TRBV7-4 and TRBJ2-5; no clear D gene. Germline V gene lookup returns CDR1 SGHVT and CDR2 SQSDAQ. This CDR3 is 13 amino acids long. The chain's CDR3 is CASSQDENQPQYF. CDR3 bases: TGCGCCAGCAGCCAAGATGAGAATCAGCCCCAGTACTTC.

In its sample, this clonotype was seen once. The chain uses TRBV7-9 and TRBJ1-2; 7 nucleotides align to TRBD1. Germline trimming cut 5 bases from V and 12 bases from J; bases unmatched to any gene: 12. The CDR3 spans 13 residues. Germline V gene data show CDR1 as SEHNR and CDR2 as FQNEAQ (reference sequence). The CDR3 here is CASSPGTDPGNTF. The CDR3 DNA reads as TGTGCCAGCAGCCCCGGGACAGACCCCGGAAACACCTTC.

The CDR3, as DNA: TGTGCCAGCAGTTACAGCACAGGGGTCTCCGAAGCTTTCTTT. Translation: CASSYSTGVSEAFF. J is TRBJ1-1 and V is TRBV6-5; TRBD1 aligns across 7 bases. V lost 2 bases, J lost 8 bases, and 8 bases stayed unmatched. This CDR3 spans 14 amino acids. CDR1 and CDR2 (germline): MNHEY, SVGAGI.

At least ten counts were recorded for this clonotype. V usage is TRBV5-1 and J usage is TRBJ1-4; 9 bases line up with TRBD1. Unmatched junction bases numbered 12, after V lost 4 bases and J lost 8 bases. This CDR3 region has 16 residues. Germline CDR1 reads SGHRS; CDR2 reads YFSETQ. CDR3 coding DNA: TGCGCCAGCAGCCCGAACACACTGGACAGGGGAGAAAAACTGTTTTTT. This encodes CASSPNTLDRGEKLFF.

Comments on this clonotype: One junction end disagrees with the germline gene, perhaps due to a read error. The genes are TRBV19 and TRBJ2-7; possibly TRBD2 for D (6 bases). Germline CDR1 LNHDA, CDR2 SQIVND (reference sequence). The CDR3 consists of 16 residues. The CDR3 coding sequence is TGTGCCGGTAGTGCCGCCGGCGCTAGCGCCTCCTACGAGCAGTACTTC. It yields the protein CAGSAAGASASYEQYF.

The CDR3 loop reads CASSFYTSGKEQFF. DNA for the CDR3: TGTGCCAGCAGCTTCTATACTAGCGGGAAGGAGCAGTTCTTC. This sequence joins TRBV2 and TRBJ2-7, with 10 bases matching TRBD2. The J call may be mistaken, given a closer DNA end match to TRBJ2-1. The CDR3 is 14 residues long. The germline V gene encodes CDR1 SNHLY and CDR2 FYNNEI.

This chain links TRBV10-2 with TRBJ1-2; D perhaps matches TRBD1 (6 bases). Germline V gives CDR1 WSHSY, CDR2 SAAADI. The CDR3 is 14 residues long. V lost 4 bases to trimming and J lost 4 bases, with 13 bases between them. The CDR3 nucleotides are TGCGCCAGCAGTGTTGTCAGGGGCTCCTATGGCTACACCTTC. This encodes CASSVVRGSYGYTF.

This clonotype showed up many times. This chain joins TRBV20-1 and TRBJ1-4; tentative D call: TRBD1 (5 bases). Germline loops: CDR1 DFQATT, CDR2 SNEGSKA (reference sequence). V was shortened by 0 bases and J by 7 bases, with 12 bases between the two germline ends. The CDR3 extends over 14 amino acids. CDR3 protein: CSARDPKRGEKLFF. The CDR3, as DNA: TGCAGTGCTAGAGATCCGAAAAGGGGTGAAAAACTGTTTTTT.

A note on this clonotype: Germline and junction disagree at one end, which may indicate a read error. The V and J genes are TRBV2 and TRBJ2-2, with D hard to call. This CDR3 region has 14 residues. Looked up from germline, CDR1 is SNHLY and CDR2 is FYNNEI. CDR3 sequence reads: CASSQAVRTGELFF. The CDR3 DNA is TGCGCCAGCAGCCAAGCTGTCAGGACCGGGGAGCTGTTTTTT.

Only one count was recorded for this clonotype. The V and J genes are TRBV2 and TRBJ1-5, with no clear D. CDR1 is SNHLY and CDR2 is FYNNEI in the germline V gene. Trimming stripped 8 bases from V and 5 bases from J, with 16 bases between. The CDR3 has 14 residues. The CDR3 sequence: CASSPTAEYQPQHF. The CDR3 nucleotides are TGTGCCAGCTCACCAACGGCAGAATATCAGCCCCAGCATTTT. Full variable domain (remainder filled in from reference TRBV2 and TRBJ1-5): EPEVTQTPSHQVTQMGQEVILRCVPISNHLYFYWYRQILGQKVEFLVSFYNNEISEKSEIFDDQFSVERPDGSNFTLKIRSTKLEDSAMYFCASSPTAEYQPQHFGDGTRLSIL.

This clonotype has only a few counts. The CDR3 coding sequence is TGTGCCAGCAGCGTGGGGGGGCTCGGCGGGCAAGAGACCCAGTACTTC. Translation: CASSVGGLGGQETQYF. This chain uses TRBV9 with TRBJ2-5; possibly TRBD2 for D (7 bases). Germline V gene sequence: CDR1 SGDLS, CDR2 YYNGEE. This CDR3 comprises 16 residues. Trimming left V 2 bases short and J 2 bases short, with 16 bases between.

The genes are TRBV6-1 and TRBJ1-3; D remains unclear. The V gene lost 5 bases and the J gene lost 7 bases, with 9 bases spanning the gap. Germline CDR1 and CDR2: MNHNS and SASEGT. CDR3 length: 12 amino acids. Written as DNA, the CDR3 is TGTGCCAGCAGTCTTATAGTTAACACCATATATTTT. Amino acids: CASSLIVNTIYF.

The genes are TRBV30 and TRBJ2-5, with 9 nucleotides matching TRBD2. Germline CDR1 and CDR2: GTSNPN and SVGIG (reference sequence). The CDR3 is 14 amino acids. V dropped 5 bases and J dropped 1; count of bases not matched to a gene: 5. As DNA, the CDR3 is TGTGCCTGGGAGCGGGGGGTCGGCCAAGAGACCCAGTACTTC. This translates into CAWERGVGQETQYF.

In its sample, this clonotype was seen a few times. The chain is built from TRBV6-6 and TRBJ1-2, with D possibly being TRBD1 (6 bases). The CDR3 runs to 13 residues. Germline CDR1 MNHNY, CDR2 SVGAGI (reference sequence). Trimming pared 4 bases from V and 6 bases from J, leaving 12 bases between. The CDR3 is CASSSTRGHGYTF. CDR3 DNA sequence: TGTGCCAGCAGTTCCACCCGGGGGCATGGCTACACCTTC.

Comments on this clonotype: One end of the junction fails to match germline, which may point to a read error. The V and J genes are TRBV5-1 and TRBJ2-7; D is perhaps TRBD1 (6 bases). The CDR3 length is 16 residues. Germline V gives CDR1 SGHRS, CDR2 YFSETQ. CDR3: CASSLDSDRHLHEQHF. CDR3 bases: TGCGCCAGCAGCTTGGATTCCGACAGGCATCTACACGAGCAGCACTTC.

The table lists this clonotype with a few counts. The V and J genes are TRBV7-2 and TRBJ1-4, with D hard to call. The V end was cut by 6 bases, the J end by 4 bases, with 12 bases between. CDR1 SGHTA and CDR2 FQGNSA come from the germline V gene. The CDR3 extends over 14 amino acids. The CDR3 here is CASSPDGDNEKLFF. For the CDR3, the DNA is TGTGCCAGCAGTCCGGATGGGGATAATGAAAAACTGTTTTTT.

The chain couples TRBV19 to TRBJ2-5; perhaps D is TRBD1 or TRBD2 (6 bases each). The CDR3 totals 15 residues. V was shortened by 6 bases and J by 7 bases, with 21 bases between the two germline ends. Germline V CDR1 and CDR2: LNHDA, SQIVND (reference sequence). The CDR3 here is CASSPQGLSLATQYF. The DNA for the CDR3 is TGTGCCAGTAGCCCACAGGGACTCTCATTAGCGACCCAGTACTTC.

This clonotype was seen ten or more times. The CDR3 loop is CASSRWHSGNQPQHF. DNA of the CDR3: TGTGCCAGCAGCCGGTGGCACAGTGGAAATCAGCCCCAGCATTTT. This chain uses TRBV7-8 with TRBJ1-5; D is undetermined. Trimming left V 5 bases short and J 4 bases short, with 15 bases between. Germline V CDR1 and CDR2: SGHVS, FQNEAQ. The CDR3 runs to 15 residues. The full variable domain, rest sourced from reference TRBV7-8 and TRBJ1-5, is GAGVSQSPRYKVAKRGQDVALRCDPISGHVSLFWYQQALGQGPEFLTYFQNEAQLDKSGLPSDRFFAERPEGSVSTLKIQRTQQEDSAVYLCASSRWHSGNQPQHFGDGTRLSIL.

The table lists this clonotype with a few counts. The chain uses TRBV20-1 and TRBJ1-5, with D maybe TRBD1 (6 bases). The CDR3 sequence is 14 residues long. V lost 5 bases and J lost 5, with 16 bases in between. Germline V gives CDR1 DFQATT, CDR2 SNEGSKA (reference sequence). CDR3 DNA sequence: TGCAGTGCTCAAGGGGGTAAGGCTGATCAGCCCCAGCATTTT. This gives the protein CSAQGGKADQPQHF.

The sample holds many counts of this clonotype. This rearrangement joins TRBV15 to TRBJ1-6, with 9 bases that match TRBD1. Germline values: CDR1 LNHNV, CDR2 YYDKDF (reference sequence). The CDR3 is 17 residues long. Losses at the gene ends were 5 bases for V and 0 bases for J; bases not matched to a gene: 5. The CDR3 is CATSGGQGSSYNSPLHF. DNA for the CDR3: TGTGCCACCAGCGGAGGACAGGGGAGCTCCTATAATTCACCCCTCCACTTT.

This clonotype was seen repeatedly, ten times or more. The V gene is TRBV7-2, the J gene TRBJ2-7, with no clear D. Trimming left V 3 bases short and J 0 bases short, with 6 bases between. CDR1 and CDR2 (germline): SGHTA, FQGNSA. The CDR3 consists of 13 residues. CDR3 coding DNA: TGTGCCAGCAGCTTCGGCCACTCCTACGAGCAGTACTTC. Translated, it gives CASSFGHSYEQYF.

This clonotype showed up just a few times. The chain uses TRBV7-2 and TRBJ1-5, with 10 positions matching TRBD1. Germline V gives CDR1 SGHTA, CDR2 FQGNSA. The CDR3 covers 14 residues. The J segment lost 7 bases and the V segment lost 5 bases, leaving 5 bases of the junction unmatched. CDR3 sequence (DNA): TGTGCCAGCAGCACCCGGACAGGGGGGCAGCCCCAGCATTTT. Its protein is CASSTRTGGQPQHF.

In its sample, this clonotype was seen a few times. The junction does not match germline at one end; this may be a read error. V and J are TRBV10-3 and TRBJ2-7, with 13 bases that match TRBD2. This CDR3 spans 14 amino acids. Germline-derived CDR1 and CDR2 are ENHRY and SYGVKD. The CDR3 bases are TGTGCCAGCAGTAGACTAGCGGGAGGCTACGAGCAGTACTTC. It yields the protein CASSRLAGGYEQYF.

The rearrangement joins TRBV7-9 to TRBJ2-6; D might be TRBD1 or TRBD2, each matching 5 bases. V dropped 1 base and J dropped 8 bases, with 15 bases sitting between them. This CDR3 spans 16 amino acids. CDR1 and CDR2 from the germline V gene are SEHNR and FQNEAQ (reference sequence). The chain's CDR3 is CASSLGSGPQTNVLTF. The CDR3 DNA reads as TGTGCCAGCAGCTTAGGGTCGGGACCCCAGACCAACGTCCTGACTTTC.